The 4 T cell receptor beta chains below were found in one sample sequenced in a study of blood T cell repertoires in COVID-19. Sequencing was performed with immunoSEQ multiplex PCR; in TCRdb, only in-frame clones are kept and a portion is missing. The table records more than 95,000 clones, 70% to 80% of them present only once. The sequenced sample consisted of peripheral blood. Source of these receptors: a human donor in a cohort sampled during active COVID-19.

The rearrangement uses TRBV19 and TRBJ2-1; TRBD2 aligns across 8 bases. This CDR3 is built from 15 residues. V lost 4 bases and J lost 3; bases outside the gene matches: 5. Germline V gives CDR1 LNHDA, CDR2 SQIVND (reference sequence). CDR3 amino acids: CASSKTSGFYNEQFF. CDR3 nucleotide sequence: TGTGCCAGTAGTAAAACTAGCGGATTCTACAATGAGCAGTTCTTC.

The chain employs TRBV6-5 and TRBJ2-7; 8 bases match TRBD2. Germline assignment: CDR1 MNHEY and CDR2 SVGAGI. The CDR3 covers 16 residues. V lost 2 bases to trimming and J lost 2 bases; unmatched junction nucleotides: 8. This chain's CDR3 is CASSYPSGGGTYEQYF. CDR3 in DNA: TGTGCCAGCAGTTACCCCTCCGGCGGGGGGACCTACGAGCAGTACTTC.

This clone was picked up a small number of times. The chain has TRBV29-1 and TRBJ2-7; tentative D call: TRBD1 (6 bases). The CDR3 sequence is 14 residues long. The V and J ends lost 3 bases and 2 bases respectively, with 14 bases between them. Looked up from germline, CDR1 is SQVTM and CDR2 is ANQGSEA. The chain's CDR3 is CSVDGAGETYEQYF. CDR3 DNA: TGCAGCGTTGACGGGGCAGGGGAGACCTACGAGCAGTACTTC.

This chain links TRBV7-2 with TRBJ2-7; possibly TRBD2 for D (6 bases). V was pared by 1 base and J by 3 bases, with 7 bases between. CDR1 is SGHTA, CDR2 FQGNSA, per germline. The CDR3 loop spans 13 amino acids. The CDR3 nucleotides read TGTGCCAGCAGCTTAGGACTAGACTACGAGCAGTACTTC. Amino acids: CASSLGLDYEQYF.